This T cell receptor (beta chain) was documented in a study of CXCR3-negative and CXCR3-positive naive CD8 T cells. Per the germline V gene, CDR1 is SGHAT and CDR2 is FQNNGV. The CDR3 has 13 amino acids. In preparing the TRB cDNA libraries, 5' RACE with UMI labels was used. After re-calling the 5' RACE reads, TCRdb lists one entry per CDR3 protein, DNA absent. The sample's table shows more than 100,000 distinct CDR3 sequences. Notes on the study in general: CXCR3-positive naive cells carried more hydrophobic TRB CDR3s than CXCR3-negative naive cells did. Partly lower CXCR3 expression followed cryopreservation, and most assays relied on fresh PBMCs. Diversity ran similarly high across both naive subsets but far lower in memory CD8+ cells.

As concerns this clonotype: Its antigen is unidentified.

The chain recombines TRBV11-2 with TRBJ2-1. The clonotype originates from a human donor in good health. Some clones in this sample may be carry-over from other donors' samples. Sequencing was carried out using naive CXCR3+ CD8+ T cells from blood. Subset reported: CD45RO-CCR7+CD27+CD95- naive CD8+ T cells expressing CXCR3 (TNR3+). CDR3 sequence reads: CATLGGFYNEQFF.